These 27 T cell receptor beta chains were all obtained from the same sample, sequenced in a study of regulatory T cells in long-lasting Graves disease. Arm-PCR of CDR3 regions with iRepertoire HTBI primers generated TCR beta libraries. TCRdb analysed the multiplex PCR reads with MiXCR anew, one entry per CDR3 protein. The sample includes some 220,000 distinct CDR3 sequences, less than 20% of them seen just once. Time point indicated: newly diagnosed GD, antithyroid drugs for less than 3 months. Researchers made the TCR library from RNA that was extracted from PBMCs. The data also belong to a second study, concerning T cells in Graves' hyperthyroidism and ophthalmopathy.

Sample: peripheral blood mononuclear cells (PBMCs), taken at new diagnosis, from a patient treated with antithyroid drugs. These receptors were collected from a woman in her 30s with Graves disease.

Ten or more counts support this clonotype. V gene TRBV28 combines with J gene TRBJ2-5; 8 bases map to TRBD1. Trimming at V came to 6 bases and at J to 0 bases, leaving 6 bases not matched to a gene. Germline V gives CDR1 MDHEN, CDR2 SYDVKM. There are 15 residues in the CDR3. CDR3 in DNA: TGTGCCAGCAGGACTTACAGGGGGGACCAAGAGACCCAGTACTTC. Translation gives CASRTYRGDQETQYF. Full variable domain (outside the CDR3, taken from reference TRBV28 and TRBJ2-5): DVKVTQSSRYLVKRTGEKVFLECVQDMDHENMFWYRQDPGLGLRLIYFSYDVKMKEKGDIPEGYSVSREKKERFSLILESASTNQTSMYLCASRTYRGDQETQYFGPGTRLLVL.

This clonotype showed up many times. The V call is TRBV6-1, the J call TRBJ2-5, with TRBD2 matching 8 bases. After removal of 6 bases from V and 3 bases from J, the junction contained 9 bases not matched to a gene. Germline lookup yields CDR1 MNHNS and CDR2 SASEGT. The CDR3 has 15 amino acids. In nucleotides, the CDR3 is TGTGCCAGCAGAGGCGGGGGGAGGATCAAAGAGACCCAGTACTTC. This translates into CASRGGGRIKETQYF.

This clonotype has at least ten counts. The V gene is TRBV11-2, the J gene TRBJ2-7; D perhaps matches TRBD2 (6 bases). CDR3 length: 13 amino acids. The V and J ends lost 5 bases and 2 bases respectively, with 10 bases between them. CDR1 and CDR2 from the germline V gene are SGHAT and FQNNGV. CDR3 region: CASSRGEAYEQYF. The CDR3 DNA reads TGTGCCAGCAGCCGCGGGGAGGCCTACGAGCAGTACTTC.

There are many counts of this clonotype. This rearrangement joins TRBV20-1 to TRBJ2-3; a weak D match, TRBD2 (5 bases). The V gene lost 5 bases and the J gene lost 0 bases, with 15 bases spanning the gap. CDR3 size: 15 residues. Germline V gene lookup returns CDR1 DFQATT and CDR2 SNEGSKA (reference sequence). As DNA, the CDR3 is TGCAGTGCTCCCCCTCTTCTAGCTAGCACAGATACGCAGTATTTT. This gives the protein CSAPPLLASTDTQYF.

This clonotype was detected many times. This chain connects TRBV24-1 to TRBJ2-2; possible D gene TRBD2, 5 bases. This CDR3 region has 14 residues. The germline V and J ends were trimmed by 3 bases and 5 bases, with 9 bases remaining between them. Germline assignment: CDR1 KGHDR and CDR2 SFDVKD. CDR3 nucleotides: TGTGCCACCAGTGATCCGGGAAGAACCGGGGAGCTGTTTTTT. Its protein is CATSDPGRTGELFF.

This clonotype came up many times. The rearrangement links TRBV13 to TRBJ2-1, with D uncertain. The germline V gene encodes CDR1 PRHDT and CDR2 FYEKMQ (reference sequence). The CDR3 runs to 13 residues. Deletions cut 3 bases from V and 6 bases from J, with 9 bases between. CDR3 nucleotides: TGTGCCAGCAGCTTGTTACTCCCCAATGAGCAGTTCTTC. Its protein product is CASSLLLPNEQFF.

This clonotype showed up just a few times. At one end, the junction sequence differs from germline, possibly due to a read error. The chain recombines TRBV2 with TRBJ1-4, with TRBD1 matching over 7 bases. The CDR3 is 13 residues long. Per the germline V gene, CDR1 is SNHLY and CDR2 is FYNNEI. The CDR3 region has the DNA TGTGCCAGCAGAGGGGGCGCTGGAGAAAGACTGTTTTTT. Encoded protein: CASRGGAGERLFF.

This clonotype was observed many times. CDR3 in amino acids: CASSPGATGELFF. The DNA of the CDR3 is TGTGCCAGCAGCCCCGGGGCCACCGGGGAGCTGTTTTTT. This chain connects TRBV6-2 or TRBV6-3 to TRBJ2-2; TRBD1 or TRBD2 may be the D gene (5 bases each). The germline gives CDR1 MNHEY, CDR2 SVGEGT. V lost 6 bases and J lost 4, with 9 bases in between. The CDR3 is 13 amino acids.

This clonotype was recorded at least ten times. J is TRBJ1-4 and V is TRBV27; D remains ambiguous. Germline assignment: CDR1 MNHEY and CDR2 SMNVEV (reference sequence). The CDR3 covers 16 residues. Between the trimmed V and J ends, which lost 2 bases and 3 bases, there was a span of 13 bases. The CDR3 sequence: CASSLGRGRPNEKLFF. The CDR3 nucleotides read TGTGCCAGCAGTTTAGGAAGAGGGCGGCCTAATGAAAAACTGTTTTTT.

This clonotype was recorded many times. The chain has TRBV18 and TRBJ1-3; a weak D match, TRBD1 (5 bases). The CDR3 has 14 residues. Trimming took off 3 bases at V and 3 bases at J, with 9 bases between the two ends. Germline CDR1 is KGHSH and CDR2 is LQKENI. The CDR3 loop is CASSPDSYGNTIYF. CDR3 bases: TGTGCCAGCTCACCCGACAGTTATGGAAACACCATATATTTT. Complete variable domain (other parts from reference TRBV18 and TRBJ1-3): NAGVMQNPRHLVRRRGQEARLRCSPMKGHSHVYWYRQLPEEGLKFMVYLQKENIIDESGMPKERFSAEFPKEGPSILRIQQVVRGDSAAYFCASSPDSYGNTIYFGEGSWLTVV.

This clonotype has ten or more counts. The chain uses TRBV19 and TRBJ2-7, with D perhaps TRBD2 (6 bases). The germline V gene has CDR1 LNHDA and CDR2 SQIVND (reference sequence). The CDR3 totals 12 residues. Trimming took 3 bases from V and 6 from J, leaving 9 bases between them. DNA for the CDR3: TGTGCCAGTAGTATCGGGGGAGCCGAGCAGTACTTC. Translating gives CASSIGGAEQYF.

This clonotype was recorded at least ten times. At one end, the junction sequence differs from germline, possibly due to a read error. This chain joins TRBV20-1 and TRBJ1-2, with TRBD1 as a possible D gene (5 bases). Germline CDR1 DFQATT, CDR2 SNEGSKA (reference sequence). The CDR3 extends over 10 amino acids. Here the CDR3 reads CSARSPGIDF. The DNA for the CDR3 is TGCAGTGCTAGATCCCCAGGGATTGACTTC.

As to this clonotype: A read error is likely, as this CDR3 ends without the conserved phenylalanine or tryptophan. No DNA is shown, since the ends of the CDR3 on it are uncertain; the CDR3 is the one TCRdb lists. The chain combines TRBV30 with TRBJ1-1. The CDR3 contains 14 residues when both ends are counted. In germline, CDR1 is GTSNPN, CDR2 SVGIG (reference sequence). The CDR3 sequence: CAWSGGTVYTEAYL.

V usage is TRBV5-1 and J usage is TRBJ1-6; 10 nucleotides match TRBD1. The CDR3 totals 17 residues. The germline CDR1 and CDR2 sequences are SGHRS and YFSETQ. Trimming cost V 4 bases and J 11 bases; bases outside gene matches: 15. The DNA for the CDR3 is TGCGCCAGCAGCGCCCTATTTACCGGGACAGGGGTGCCACCCCTCCACTTT. Translation: CASSALFTGTGVPPLHF.

The sample holds many counts of this clonotype. The rearrangement joins TRBV5-1 to TRBJ1-5; D is unclear. The CDR3 sequence is 15 residues long. The V and J ends lost 0 bases and 4 bases respectively, with 11 bases between them. Germline CDR1 is SGHRS and CDR2 is YFSETQ. The CDR3 loop is CASSLEGSSNQPQHF. The CDR3 DNA sequence: TGCGCCAGCAGCTTGGAGGGCAGCAGTAATCAGCCCCAGCATTTT.

This clonotype was observed many times. The chain employs TRBV28 and TRBJ2-7; D is undetermined. Deletions cut 6 bases from V and 4 bases from J, with 13 bases between. The germline CDR1 and CDR2 sequences are MDHEN and SYDVKM. The CDR3 length is 13 residues. In DNA, the CDR3 is TGTGCCAGCAGCTCGACGACATGGTACGAGCAGTACTTC. Its translation is CASSSTTWYEQYF.

This clonotype has a count of ten or more. Relative to the germline gene, one junction end is altered; a read error may explain this. The chain joins TRBV30 to TRBJ1-2; D remains ambiguous. Germline V gene sequence: CDR1 GTSNPN, CDR2 SVGIG (reference sequence). This CDR3 spans 17 amino acids. This CDR3 reads CAWREQSKFYSRYGYTF. The CDR3 DNA reads TGCGCCTGGAGAGAGCAGTCTAAATTTTACTCGCGCTATGGCTACACCTTC.

About this clonotype itself: A much larger clone sits a single nucleotide away, making a read error possible. Written as DNA, the CDR3 is TGTGCCAGCTCACCAGGACTAGCGGGAAGTAATGAGCGGTTCTTC. It translates to CASSPGLAGSNERFF. The chain couples TRBV18 to TRBJ2-1; TRBD2 agrees at 12 bases. The CDR3 is made up of 15 amino acids. CDR1 KGHSH and CDR2 LQKENI come from the germline V gene.

This clonotype has a handful of counts. A much larger clone lies a single base off, so this may be a read error. The chain recombines TRBV11-2 with TRBJ1-2; TRBD1 agrees at 8 bases. Germline V gene lookup returns CDR1 SGHAT and CDR2 FQNNGV. The ends lost 5 bases at V and 13 bases at J; junction bases unmatched: 18. CDR3 size: 15 residues. CDR3 region: CASSLDYLDRDSRTF. DNA of the CDR3: TGTGCCAGCAGCCTCGATTATCTGGACAGGGATAGCCGCACCTTC.

This clonotype appeared many times. The CDR3 region is CASIKAAANYGYTF. CDR3 coding DNA: TGTGCCAGTATCAAAGCGGCGGCGAACTATGGCTACACCTTC. The chain has TRBV19 and TRBJ1-2; D is unresolved. CDR3 length: 14 residues. With 7 bases removed from V and 2 bases from J, the gap between germline ends came to 14 bases. Per the germline V gene, CDR1 is LNHDA and CDR2 is SQIVND (reference sequence).

V usage is TRBV7-9 and J usage is TRBJ2-3, with 10 bases identical to TRBD1. The CDR3 runs 20 residues. Per the germline V gene, CDR1 is SEHNR and CDR2 is FQNEAQ (reference sequence). Trimming at V came to 3 bases and at J to 1 base, leaving 16 bases not matched to a gene. CDR3 nucleotides: TGTGCCAGCAGCTTCTCCCTAGGGACAGGGGCGTGGAGGGGCACAGATACGCAGTATTTT. Translation: CASSFSLGTGAWRGTDTQYF.

This clonotype was observed at least ten times. The chain carries TRBV20-1 and TRBJ2-5, with 8 bases identical to TRBD1. CDR3 length: 16 amino acids. Germline assignment: CDR1 DFQATT and CDR2 SNEGSKA (reference sequence). V was pared by 0 bases and J by 5 bases, with 11 bases of the junction left unmatched. CDR3 nucleotides: TGCAGTGCTAGAGATATTCGGCAGGGGGCCAGGGAGACCCAGTACTTC. Protein: CSARDIRQGARETQYF.

This clonotype was seen many times. The chain uses TRBV6-1 and TRBJ2-5; tentative D call: TRBD1 (5 bases). Trimming took 0 bases from V and 8 from J, leaving 16 bases between them. The CDR3 is 15 amino acids. The germline V gene encodes CDR1 MNHNS and CDR2 SASEGT. Here the CDR3 DNA reads TGTGCCAGCAGTGAAGCCCACGAGGTTAGGGGTACCCAGTACTTC. Translation: CASSEAHEVRGTQYF.

This clonotype was observed at least ten times. The chain uses TRBV5-1 and TRBJ2-5, with 7 bases matching TRBD2. Germline V gene data show CDR1 as SGHRS and CDR2 as YFSETQ. V was pared by 2 bases and J by 4 bases, with 8 bases of the junction left unmatched. The CDR3 runs to 15 residues. CDR3 sequence reads: CASSFQGRGSETQYF. The CDR3, as DNA: TGCGCCAGCAGCTTCCAAGGGAGGGGCTCAGAGACCCAGTACTTC.

This clonotype was seen many times. The CDR3 DNA reads TGTGCCAGCTCACAGGGGATCTCTAGCACAGATACGCAGTATTTT. This translates into CASSQGISSTDTQYF. The gene calls are TRBV18 and TRBJ2-3; D possibly corresponds to TRBD1 (5 bases). Trimming shortened V by 4 bases and J by 0 bases, and 11 bases separated the two germline ends. Looked up from germline, CDR1 is KGHSH and CDR2 is LQKENI. CDR3 length: 15 residues. Drawing the rest from reference TRBV18 and TRBJ2-3, the complete variable domain is NAGVMQNPRHLVRRRGQEARLRCSPMKGHSHVYWYRQLPEEGLKFMVYLQKENIIDESGMPKERFSAEFPKEGPSILRIQQVVRGDSAAYFCASSQGISSTDTQYFGPGTRLTVL.

As to this clonotype: A much larger clone lies a single base off, so this may be a read error. The rearrangement uses TRBV18 and TRBJ1-1; D ambiguous. V shed 6 bases and J shed 4 bases, with 18 bases lying between them. The germline gives CDR1 KGHSH, CDR2 LQKENI. The CDR3 contains 15 residues. The CDR3 DNA reads TGTGCCAGCTCCTCGCCGTTTCGAGTGAGCACTGAAGCTTTCTTT. Residues: CASSSPFRVSTEAFF.

This clonotype was detected ten times or more. The rearrangement joins TRBV5-6 to TRBJ1-1, with D uncertain. CDR1 and CDR2 (germline): SGHDT, YYEEEE. The CDR3 length is 13 residues. Trimming removed 0 bases from V and 13 bases from J, with 16 bases in between. The CDR3 is CASSLDDVWGVFF. The DNA for the CDR3 is TGTGCCAGCAGCTTGGACGATGTGTGGGGAGTTTTCTTT.